This T cell receptor (beta chain) was recorded in a study of T-cell reconstitution after alpha-beta-depleted transplantation in children. This sample's TCRbeta library carried unique molecular identifier barcodes. TCRdb analysed the PCR reads with MiXCR anew, one entry per CDR3 protein. The table includes fewer than 120,000 distinct CDR3 sequences, approximately 10% detected once. V lost 10 bases, J lost 0 bases, and 28 bases lay in between. This CDR3 is 19 amino acids long. CDR1 and CDR2 from the germline V gene are MNHEY and SVGAGI. To note about this clonotype: This clone may be a read error of a much larger clone one base away.

This receptor was obtained from a human donor who donated a stem cell graft to a child with acute lymphoblastic leukemia. The sample here was PBMCs from the stem cell graft donor, taken from the stem cell graft. The chain recombines TRBV6-5 with TRBJ1-3; D may be TRBD1 (6 bases). The CDR3 loop is CANNQRLRGGPLSGNTIYF. CDR3 nucleotides: TGTGCCAACAATCAACGCCTCCGGGGGGGGCCCCTCTCTGGAAACACCATATATTTT.